This record covers a single T cell receptor (beta chain). The CDR3 extends over 14 amino acids. Germline assignment: CDR1 LNHNV and CDR2 YYDKDF (reference sequence). Trimming shortened V by 0 bases and J by 9 bases, and 12 bases separated the two germline ends. This entry comes from a study of blood T cell repertoires in COVID-19. Original methodology: Estimated nucleated cell counts came from reference gene primer amplification. Produced via immunoSEQ multiplex PCR; TCRdb's table is partial and in-frame only. That table gives V, J and clone size, and the DNA gave D and trimming. The repertoire holds 90,000 to 120,000 clones, with 75% to 90% as singletons.

The TCR was taken from a woman aged 80 or over with acute or convalescent COVID-19. The V and J genes are TRBV15 and TRBJ2-1, with D maybe TRBD2 (5 bases). The sample was peripheral blood. In nucleotides, the CDR3 is TGTGCCACCAGCAGAGAAGGCCTTGAGGGTGAGCAGTTCTTC. It translates to CATSREGLEGEQFF.